The clone carrying this TCR beta chain appeared a few times. Antigen unknown. The ends lost 4 bases at V and 1 base at J; junction bases unmatched: 6. Germline CDR1 reads PRHDT; CDR2 reads FYEKMQ (reference sequence). This CDR3 is 17 amino acids long. The data were taken from a study of response to subunit inactivated influenza vaccine. Study-wide results and limits: Each seasonal flu vaccination may recruit only limited new T cells, authors suggested.

TCRdb reanalysed the RT-PCR reads using MiXCR and keeps one entry per CDR3 protein. Seen here are 700,000 to 900,000 distinct CDR3 sequences, 21% observed once, and the top ten hold approximately 10%. This receptor was taken from a man aged 50-59 years who received an inactivated influenza vaccine. The material sequenced was PBMCs from blood, taken 5 days after vaccination. This chain joins TRBV13 and TRBJ2-1; 11 bases align to TRBD2. CDR3 DNA: TGTGCCAGCAGCTACCAGACTAGCGGGAATTCCTACAATGAGCAGTTCTTC. Amino acid sequence: CASSYQTSGNSYNEQFF. Full variable domain (outside the CDR3, taken from reference TRBV13 and TRBJ2-1): AAGVIQSPRHLIKEKRETATLKCYPIPRHDTVYWYQQGPGQDPQFLISFYEKMQSDKGSIPDRFSAQQFSDYHSELNMSSLELGDSALYFCASSYQTSGNSYNEQFFGPGTRLTVL.